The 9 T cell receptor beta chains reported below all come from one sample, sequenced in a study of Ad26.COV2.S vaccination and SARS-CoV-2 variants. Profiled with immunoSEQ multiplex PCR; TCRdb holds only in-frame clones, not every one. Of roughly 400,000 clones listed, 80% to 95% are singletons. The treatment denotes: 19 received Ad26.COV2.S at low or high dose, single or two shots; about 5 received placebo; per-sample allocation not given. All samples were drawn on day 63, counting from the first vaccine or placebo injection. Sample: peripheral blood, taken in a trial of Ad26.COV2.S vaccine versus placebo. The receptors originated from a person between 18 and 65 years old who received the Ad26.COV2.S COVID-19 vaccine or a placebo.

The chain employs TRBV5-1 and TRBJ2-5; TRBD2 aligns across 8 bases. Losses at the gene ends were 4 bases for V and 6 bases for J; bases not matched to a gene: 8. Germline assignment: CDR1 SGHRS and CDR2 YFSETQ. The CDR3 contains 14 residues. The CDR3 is CASSQPGGPQTQYF. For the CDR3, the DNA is TGCGCCAGCAGCCAACCGGGAGGGCCTCAGACCCAGTACTTC.

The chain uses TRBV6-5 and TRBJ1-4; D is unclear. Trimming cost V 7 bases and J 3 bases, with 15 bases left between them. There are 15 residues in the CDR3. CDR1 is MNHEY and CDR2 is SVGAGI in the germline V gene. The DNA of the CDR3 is TGTGCCAGCATCCAAAACGGGGTCTCTAATGAAAAACTGTTTTTT. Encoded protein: CASIQNGVSNEKLFF.

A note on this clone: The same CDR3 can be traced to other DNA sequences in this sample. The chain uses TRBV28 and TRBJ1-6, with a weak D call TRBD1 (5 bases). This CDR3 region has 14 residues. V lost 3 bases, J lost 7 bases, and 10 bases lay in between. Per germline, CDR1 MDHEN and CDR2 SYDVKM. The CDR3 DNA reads TGTGCCAGCAGTTTTGGGGGTAACAATTCACCCCTCCACTTT. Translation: CASSFGGNNSPLHF.

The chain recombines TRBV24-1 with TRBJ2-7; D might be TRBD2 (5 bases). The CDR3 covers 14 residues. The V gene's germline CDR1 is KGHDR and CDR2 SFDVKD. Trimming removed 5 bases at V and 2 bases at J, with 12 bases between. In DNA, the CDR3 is TGTGCCACCAGTGCCCCAGCGGACCCCTACGAGCAGTACTTC. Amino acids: CATSAPADPYEQYF.

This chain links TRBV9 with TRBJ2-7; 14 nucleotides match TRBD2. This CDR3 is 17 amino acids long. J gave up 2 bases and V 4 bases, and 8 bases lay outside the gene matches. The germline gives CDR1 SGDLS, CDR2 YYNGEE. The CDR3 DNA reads TGTGCCAGCAGCACCCGGACTAGCGGGAGGATGACCTACGAGCAGTACTTC. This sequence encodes CASSTRTSGRMTYEQYF.

The CDR3, as DNA: TGTGCCAGCAGTTTACGGGGCGGGAGGGCCTCGGAGACCCAGTACTTC. It translates to CASSLRGGRASETQYF. The rearrangement links TRBV28 to TRBJ2-5; 9 bases align to TRBD2. V shed 2 bases and J 5 bases; nucleotides not matched to a gene: 9. The CDR3 is made up of 16 amino acids. The germline gives CDR1 MDHEN, CDR2 SYDVKM.

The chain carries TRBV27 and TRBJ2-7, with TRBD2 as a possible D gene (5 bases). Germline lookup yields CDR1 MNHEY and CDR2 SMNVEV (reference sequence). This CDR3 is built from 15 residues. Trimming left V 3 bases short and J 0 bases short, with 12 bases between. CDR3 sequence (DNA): TGTGCCAGCAGTTTGTGGCTAGCCGCCTCCTACGAGCAGTACTTC. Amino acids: CASSLWLAASYEQYF.

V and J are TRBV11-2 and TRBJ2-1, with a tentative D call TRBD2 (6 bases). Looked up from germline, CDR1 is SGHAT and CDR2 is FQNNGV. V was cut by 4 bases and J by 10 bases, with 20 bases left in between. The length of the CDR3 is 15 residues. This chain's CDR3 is CASSSPIGLAHEQFF. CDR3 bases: TGTGCCAGCAGCTCCCCCATCGGGCTAGCGCACGAGCAGTTCTTC.

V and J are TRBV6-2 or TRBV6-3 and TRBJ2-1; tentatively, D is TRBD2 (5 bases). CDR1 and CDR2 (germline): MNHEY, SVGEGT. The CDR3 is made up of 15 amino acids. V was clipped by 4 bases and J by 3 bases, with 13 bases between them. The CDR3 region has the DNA TGTGCCAGCAGTTTCAGTGGGAGTGGCTACAATGAGCAGTTCTTC. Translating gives CASSFSGSGYNEQFF.